These 10 T cell receptor beta chains were sequenced from one sample in a study of blood T cell repertoires in COVID-19. Profiled with immunoSEQ multiplex PCR; TCRdb holds only in-frame clones, not every one. The repertoire holds about 130,000 clones, with 70% to 90% as singletons. Sequenced material: peripheral blood. The receptors stem from a woman of 80 years or more with acute or convalescent COVID-19.

The chain is built from TRBV19 and TRBJ2-1, with D possibly being TRBD2 (6 bases). Trimming removed 5 bases at V and 6 bases at J, with 11 bases between. The length of the CDR3 is 13 residues. The germline CDR1 and CDR2 sequences are LNHDA and SQIVND (reference sequence). CDR3 DNA sequence: TGTGCCAGTAGTGCGGGACCCCTCAATGAGCAGTTCTTC. Residues: CASSAGPLNEQFF. The full variable domain, its missing parts supplied by reference TRBV19 and TRBJ2-1, is DGGITQSPKYLFRKEGQNVTLSCEQNLNHDAMYWYRQDPGQGLRLIYYSQIVNDFQKGDIAEGYSVSREKKESFPLTVTSAQKNPTAFYLCASSAGPLNEQFFGPGTRLTVL.

This chain links TRBV5-1 with TRBJ2-7; D ambiguous. This CDR3 spans 19 amino acids. V was cut by 1 base and J by 0 bases, with 23 bases left in between. From germline, CDR1 is SGHRS and CDR2 YFSETQ. In nucleotides, the CDR3 is TGCGCCAGCAGCTTGTACTTGTTCTTACAGAACTCTAACTCCTACGAGCAGTACTTC. Its protein product is CASSLYLFLQNSNSYEQYF.

Concerning this clone itself: The same CDR3 also results from other DNA sequences found in this sample. The chain uses TRBV12-3 or TRBV12-4 and TRBJ2-7, with 8 bases lining up with TRBD1. The CDR3 is made up of 12 amino acids. The V segment lost 6 bases and the J segment 4 bases; nucleotides outside the gene matches: 2. The CDR3 coding sequence is TGTGCCAGCAGAGACAGGGGATACGAGCAGTACTTC. Amino acid sequence: CASRDRGYEQYF.

The chain couples TRBV5-1 to TRBJ1-4; 7 bases are a match to TRBD1. The CDR3 runs 13 residues. V gave up 4 bases and J gave up 8 bases; unmatched junction bases: 5. From germline, CDR1 is SGHRS and CDR2 YFSETQ. The CDR3 sequence is CASSQQGTEKLFF. CDR3 bases: TGCGCCAGCAGCCAACAGGGGACGGAAAAACTGTTTTTT.

A few counts support this clone. V is TRBV3-1 (or the pseudogene TRBV3-2) and J is TRBJ2-7, with 13 nucleotides matching TRBD2. The CDR3 is 14 residues long. From germline, CDR1 is LGHDT and CDR2 YNNKEL (reference sequence). J gave up 7 bases and V 1 base, and 1 base lay outside the gene matches. Here the CDR3 DNA reads TGTGCCAGCAGCCAAGTGGGACTAGCGGGGGAGCAGTACTTC. Translated, it gives CASSQVGLAGEQYF.

This rearrangement joins TRBV28 to TRBJ1-2; D gene uncertain. Trimming took off 3 bases at V and 4 bases at J, with 6 bases between the two ends. The CDR3 sequence is 12 residues long. CDR1 and CDR2 (germline): MDHEN, SYDVKM. The CDR3 sequence is CASSLRAYGYTF. The CDR3 DNA follows: TGTGCCAGCAGTTTGAGAGCCTATGGCTACACCTTC.

Here the CDR3 DNA reads TGTGCCAGCAGCGCCCGGGACAGGGTCCACTCTAACTATGGCTACACCTTC. Translated: CASSARDRVHSNYGYTF. This chain joins TRBV9 and TRBJ1-2, with 9 bases aligning to TRBD1. Germline CDR1 is SGDLS and CDR2 is YYNGEE. This CDR3 contains 17 residues. Trimming removed 3 bases from V and 0 bases from J; junction bases left unmatched: 9.

The gene calls are TRBV9 and TRBJ2-2; TRBD2 agrees at 7 bases. The CDR3 has 17 amino acids. Germline CDR1 SGDLS, CDR2 YYNGEE. The V gene end was trimmed by 4 bases and the J gene end by 0 bases; junction bases not matched to a gene: 9. CDR3 region: CASSSRGLAANTGELFF. In nucleotides, the CDR3 is TGTGCCAGCAGCTCCAGAGGCCTAGCGGCGAACACCGGGGAGCTGTTTTTT.

The CDR3 protein is CASSLGTTAYNEQFF. For the CDR3, the DNA is TGTGCCAGCAGTCTTGGGACTACCGCCTACAATGAGCAGTTCTTC. This rearrangement joins TRBV28 to TRBJ2-1; 7 positions match TRBD2. The length of the CDR3 is 15 residues. With 5 bases clipped from V and 2 bases from J, the junction kept 6 bases outside the gene matches. CDR1 MDHEN and CDR2 SYDVKM come from the germline V gene.

The chain uses TRBV9 and TRBJ2-1, with 7 bases aligning to TRBD2. The J segment lost 7 bases and the V segment lost 2 bases, leaving 6 bases of the junction unmatched. The CDR3 contains 14 residues. Germline V gene sequence: CDR1 SGDLS, CDR2 YYNGEE. The CDR3 coding sequence is TGTGCCAGCAGCGTGGGGGGGACTCATAATGAGCAGTTCTTC. Encoded protein: CASSVGGTHNEQFF. The variable domain in full, with the rest retrieved from reference TRBV9 and TRBJ2-1, is DSGVTQTPKHLITATGQRVTLRCSPRSGDLSVYWYQQSLDQGLQFLIQYYNGEERAKGNILERFSAQQFPDLHSELNLSSLELGDSALYFCASSVGGTHNEQFFGPGTRLTVL.